These 17 T cell receptor beta chains were sequenced from one sample in a study of blood T cells in healthy people across ages. Primed by a sample-barcoded 5' primer and a J-beta primer mix, a second PCR proceeded for about 6 to 12 cycles. Each CDR3 protein is one row after TCRdb ran MiXCR on the 5' RACE reads. The profile shows 660,000 or so distinct CDR3 sequences, roughly 53% of them singletons. Sequencing was performed on blood. The origin of the receptors is a man aged 55 to 70 in good health.

The chain links TRBV20-1 to TRBJ1-1; the match to TRBD1 covers 7 bases. The CDR3 consists of 11 residues. The trim removed 5 bases at V and 8 bases at J, leaving 5 bases unmatched. The germline V gene has CDR1 DFQATT and CDR2 SNEGSKA (reference sequence). CDR3: CSAPRDREAFF. CDR3 in DNA: TGCAGTGCTCCCAGGGACAGAGAAGCTTTCTTT.

The chain couples TRBV29-1 to TRBJ2-1, with D uncertain. Trimming removed 3 bases at V and 1 base at J, with 4 bases between. This CDR3 region has 12 residues. The germline V gene has CDR1 SQVTM and CDR2 ANQGSEA. This CDR3 reads CSVDRSYNEQFF. CDR3 bases: TGCAGCGTTGATCGGTCCTACAATGAGCAGTTCTTC.

The chain links TRBV6-1 to TRBJ2-1; D unclear. Trimming stripped 7 bases from V and 0 bases from J, with 13 bases between. This CDR3 contains 15 residues. The germline V gene encodes CDR1 MNHNS and CDR2 SASEGT. The CDR3 region has the DNA TGTGCCAGCAAGGTCGGCAGGCTCTCCTACAATGAGCAGTTCTTC. This translates into CASKVGRLSYNEQFF.

The rearrangement uses TRBV9 and TRBJ2-1; 7 bases line up with TRBD2. The V gene end was trimmed by 3 bases and the J gene end by 7 bases; junction bases not matched to a gene: 10. The CDR3 covers 15 residues. The germline V gene encodes CDR1 SGDLS and CDR2 YYNGEE. The CDR3 loop reads CASSESGAPINEQFF. CDR3 sequence (DNA): TGTGCCAGCAGCGAGAGCGGGGCCCCGATTAATGAGCAGTTCTTC.

This chain uses TRBV6-1 with TRBJ2-7; D not certain. The J call may be mistaken, given a closer DNA end match to TRBJ2-5. This CDR3 has 13 residues. CDR1 and CDR2 from the germline V gene are MNHNS and SASEGT. CDR3 nucleotides: TGTGCCAGCAGTGCGGACCAACTAGAGACCCAGTACTTC. Its protein product is CASSADQLETQYF.

The chain carries TRBV5-1 and TRBJ2-7; unclear D gene. CDR1 SGHRS and CDR2 YFSETQ come from the germline V gene. This CDR3 comprises 15 residues. The V gene lost 9 bases and the J gene lost 2 bases, with 21 bases spanning the gap. The CDR3 region is CATSLGEQSTYEQYF. The CDR3 region has the DNA TGCGCCACCAGTTTGGGTGAACAGTCAACCTACGAGCAGTACTTC.

This chain connects TRBV7-9 to TRBJ2-1; D gene ambiguous. In germline, CDR1 is SEHNR, CDR2 FQNEAQ (reference sequence). The CDR3 spans 14 residues. V was pared by 5 bases and J by 8 bases, with 16 bases between. CDR3 nucleotide sequence: TGTGCCAGCAGCCCAAGGGCGTCAACCCATGAGCAGTTCTTC. Its protein product is CASSPRASTHEQFF.

V usage is TRBV6-5 and J usage is TRBJ2-5; the D is unclear. V was clipped by 4 bases and J by 5 bases, with 17 bases between them. The CDR3 has 15 amino acids. Germline assignment: CDR1 MNHEY and CDR2 SVGAGI. The CDR3 region has the DNA TGTGCCAGCAGTTCATTGGCCTCGGGTAGGGAGACCCAGTACTTC. Encoded protein: CASSSLASGRETQYF.

The rearrangement joins TRBV20-1 to TRBJ2-7; D unclear. Between the trimmed V and J ends, which lost 1 base and 6 bases, there was a span of 16 bases. This CDR3 contains 14 residues. Germline CDR1 DFQATT, CDR2 SNEGSKA (reference sequence). The CDR3 sequence is CSARGRAALREQYF. The CDR3 DNA sequence: TGCAGTGCTAGAGGCCGGGCCGCGCTTCGCGAGCAGTACTTC.

The chain joins TRBV5-1 to TRBJ1-2; tentatively, D is TRBD1 (5 bases). CDR1 is SGHRS and CDR2 is YFSETQ in the germline V gene. The germline V and J ends were trimmed by 6 bases and 5 bases, with 17 bases remaining between them. The CDR3 loop spans 14 amino acids. This CDR3 reads CASTPRQGGYGYTF. The CDR3 bases are TGCGCCAGCACCCCGAGGCAGGGCGGTTATGGCTACACCTTC.

This chain connects TRBV20-1 to TRBJ1-6; the D gene is possibly TRBD1 (6 bases). Germline V gene data show CDR1 as DFQATT and CDR2 as SNEGSKA (reference sequence). This CDR3 is 14 amino acids long. V was trimmed by 5 bases and J by 9 bases, leaving 17 bases between them. CDR3 bases: TGCAGTGCTTCTAGGGGGTCTGGGGGTTCACCCCTCCACTTT. The encoded protein is CSASRGSGGSPLHF.

The rearrangement uses TRBV6-2 or TRBV6-3 and TRBJ2-7; 9 nucleotides match TRBD1. J was trimmed by 2 bases and V by 4 bases; bases with no gene match: 6. Germline assignment: CDR1 MNHEY and CDR2 SVGEGT. The CDR3 is 15 amino acids. The CDR3 protein is CASSSTDRGAYEQYF. CDR3 sequence (DNA): TGTGCCAGCAGTTCGACAGACAGGGGGGCCTACGAGCAGTACTTC.

The chain is built from TRBV18 and TRBJ1-2; D might be TRBD1 (5 bases). Looked up from germline, CDR1 is KGHSH and CDR2 is LQKENI. Deletions cut 3 bases from V and 8 bases from J, with 22 bases between. This CDR3 comprises 16 residues. The CDR3: CASSPQMYRPTGGYTF. The CDR3 region has the DNA TGTGCCAGCTCACCCCAGATGTACAGGCCTACGGGAGGCTACACCTTC. Based on the CDR3 plus reference TRBV18 and TRBJ1-2, the full variable domain is NAGVMQNPRHLVRRRGQEARLRCSPMKGHSHVYWYRQLPEEGLKFMVYLQKENIIDESGMPKERFSAEFPKEGPSILRIQQVVRGDSAAYFCASSPQMYRPTGGYTFGSGTRLTVV.

The chain employs TRBV3-1 and TRBJ2-7; 7 bases are a match to TRBD1. V gave up 0 bases and J gave up 1 base; unmatched junction bases: 3. Germline loops: CDR1 LGHDT, CDR2 YNNKEL (reference sequence). This CDR3 contains 15 residues. The CDR3 is CASSQDRDRSYEQYF. The DNA of the CDR3 is TGTGCCAGCAGCCAAGATCGGGACAGATCCTACGAGCAGTACTTC.

The J gene is TRBJ1-1, the V gene TRBV20-1, with D tentatively TRBD1 (5 bases). This CDR3 region has 13 residues. Per germline, CDR1 DFQATT and CDR2 SNEGSKA (reference sequence). V gave up 0 bases and J gave up 5 bases, with 10 bases separating them. CDR3 region: CSARDGTRTEAFF. DNA for the CDR3: TGCAGTGCTAGAGATGGGACGAGGACTGAAGCTTTCTTT.

This clonotype occurred a few times. The chain links TRBV5-1 to TRBJ2-7; 8 positions agree with TRBD2. This CDR3 has 14 residues. The V and J ends lost 2 bases and 0 bases, in that order; junction bases with no gene match: 1. Germline assignment: CDR1 SGHRS and CDR2 YFSETQ. In nucleotides, the CDR3 is TGCGCCAGCAGCTTTAGCGGGGTCTCCTACGAGCAGTACTTC. Its translation is CASSFSGVSYEQYF.

The CDR3 reads CASSYSSGGVNSPLHF. DNA of the CDR3: TGTGCCAGCAGTTACTCGTCAGGGGGCGTTAATTCACCCCTCCACTTT. This rearrangement joins TRBV6-5 to TRBJ1-6; TRBD1 matches at 8 bases. CDR1 and CDR2 from the germline V gene are MNHEY and SVGAGI. CDR3 length equals 16 residues. Losses at the gene ends were 0 bases for V and 6 bases for J; bases not matched to a gene: 4.